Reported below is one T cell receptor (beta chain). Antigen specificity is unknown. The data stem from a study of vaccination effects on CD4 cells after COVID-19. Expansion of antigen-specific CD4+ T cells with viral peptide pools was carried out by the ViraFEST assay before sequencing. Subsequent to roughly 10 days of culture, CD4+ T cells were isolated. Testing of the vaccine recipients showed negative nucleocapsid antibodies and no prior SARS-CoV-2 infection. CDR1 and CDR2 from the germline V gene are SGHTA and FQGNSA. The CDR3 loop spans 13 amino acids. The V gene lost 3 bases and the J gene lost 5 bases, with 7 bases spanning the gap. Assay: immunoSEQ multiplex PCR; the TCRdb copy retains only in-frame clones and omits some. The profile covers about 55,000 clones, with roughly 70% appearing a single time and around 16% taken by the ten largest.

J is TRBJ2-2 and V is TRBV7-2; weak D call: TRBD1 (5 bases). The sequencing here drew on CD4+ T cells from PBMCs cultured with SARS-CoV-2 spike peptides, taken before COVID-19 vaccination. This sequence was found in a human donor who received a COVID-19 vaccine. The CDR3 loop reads CASSFQGTGELFF. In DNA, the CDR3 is TGTGCCAGCAGCTTCCAGGGAACCGGGGAGCTGTTTTTT.